This T cell receptor beta chain was sequenced in a study of cytomegalovirus exposure and HLA in healthy donors. Primers for the PCR totalled 60 Vbeta and 13 Jbeta. Sequenced by immunoSEQ multiplex PCR; TCRdb stores in-frame clones only, minus some. This table has under 150,000 clones, 60% to 85% appearing once. The germline V gene encodes CDR1 SGDLS and CDR2 YYNGEE. This CDR3 is 15 amino acids long. Trimming shortened V by 4 bases and J by 7 bases, and 18 bases separated the two germline ends. Study-level points and caveats: HLA alleles were associated with some 17,000 TCR beta sequences in a later analysis at 0.05 false discovery rate.

This clone has just one count. Its antigen is not identified. This chain connects TRBV9 to TRBJ2-1; D might be TRBD1 (7 bases). The specimen sequenced was PBMCs. The sequence derives from a young man in good health and CMV-seronegative. CDR3: CASSLRQGGNNEQFF. The CDR3 DNA reads TGTGCCAGCAGCTTACGACAGGGAGGAAATAATGAGCAGTTCTTC.